This passage covers 24 T cell receptor beta chains from one sample sequenced in a study of shared clonotypes between healthy human individuals. Produced via immunoSEQ multiplex PCR; TCRdb's table is partial and in-frame only. The sample records about 2.4 million clones, 80% to 95% being singletons. The specimen was naive CD4+ T cells from PBMCs. This sample's subset: CD45RA+ positively selected. The receptors come from a man aged 18 to 29 in good health. Some clones in this sample may be carry-over from other donors' samples.

The J gene is TRBJ2-1, the V gene TRBV7-9, with D uncertain. V gave up 4 bases and J gave up 9 bases, with 10 bases separating them. This CDR3 is 12 amino acids long. Looked up from germline, CDR1 is SEHNR and CDR2 is FQNEAQ (reference sequence). This CDR3 reads CASSSIGREQFF. The CDR3 DNA is TGTGCCAGCAGCTCCATTGGGCGTGAGCAGTTCTTC.

This chain connects TRBV27 to TRBJ1-1, with a possible D match to TRBD1 (6 bases). The V gene lost 4 bases and the J gene lost 2 bases, with 17 bases spanning the gap. Germline V gene lookup returns CDR1 MNHEY and CDR2 SMNVEV (reference sequence). The CDR3 is made up of 16 amino acids. CDR3 coding DNA: TGTGCCAGCAGTTCTTACGCCATACAGGGTAACACTGAAGCTTTCTTT. It translates to CASSSYAIQGNTEAFF.

The chain combines TRBV6-5 with TRBJ1-1, with TRBD1 matching 8 bases. This CDR3 contains 14 residues. CDR1 and CDR2 from the germline V gene are MNHEY and SVGAGI. Trimming took 8 bases from V and 5 from J; bases not matched to a gene: 10. The CDR3 is CASLQGALATEAFF. CDR3 nucleotide sequence: TGTGCCAGCCTCCAGGGGGCCCTGGCTACTGAAGCTTTCTTT.

This chain joins TRBV28 and TRBJ2-7; 8 bases agree with TRBD2. V was pared by 7 bases and J by 4 bases, with 6 bases of the junction left unmatched. The germline V gene has CDR1 MDHEN and CDR2 SYDVKM. The CDR3 length is 13 residues. DNA of the CDR3: TGTGCCAGCACCCGGACTAGCCGATACGAGCAGTACTTC. Its protein is CASTRTSRYEQYF.

The chain carries TRBV28 and TRBJ2-1; 7 bases map to TRBD2. The CDR3 is 17 residues long. Germline CDR1 reads MDHEN; CDR2 reads SYDVKM. Unmatched junction bases numbered 12, after V lost 3 bases and J lost 4 bases. The CDR3 DNA is TGTGCCAGCAGTTTCCTCTCTAGCGGAAAGCTTTACAATGAGCAGTTCTTC. Protein product: CASSFLSSGKLYNEQFF.

J is TRBJ2-7 and V is TRBV29-1; D is possibly TRBD1 or TRBD2 (5 bases each). The germline gives CDR1 SQVTM, CDR2 ANQGSEA. There are 13 residues in the CDR3. The ends were cut back, 3 bases at V and 6 bases at J, with 15 bases in the middle. CDR3 in DNA: TGCAGCGTTGAGAGGGACGGCGAGGTCGAGCAGTACTTC. It yields the protein CSVERDGEVEQYF.

J is TRBJ1-3 and V is TRBV5-1; D unclear. CDR3 length equals 16 residues. Germline CDR1 SGHRS, CDR2 YFSETQ. V was cut by 2 bases and J by 0 bases, with 12 bases left in between. CDR3 coding DNA: TGCGCCAGCAGCTTTACGGCGACCTCCTCTGGAAACACCATATATTTT. It translates to CASSFTATSSGNTIYF.

The V call is TRBV28, the J call TRBJ2-1, with a possible D match to TRBD1 (6 bases). The germline V gene has CDR1 MDHEN and CDR2 SYDVKM. This CDR3 contains 14 residues. V was clipped by 10 bases and J by 9 bases, with 22 bases between them. In DNA, the CDR3 is TGTGCCACATCTAGGGCAGGGGTATCGGGTGAGCAGTTCTTC. Protein: CATSRAGVSGEQFF. Looking up the rest from reference TRBV28 and TRBJ2-1 gives the full variable domain: DVKVTQSSRYLVKRTGEKVFLECVQDMDHENMFWYRQDPGLGLRLIYFSYDVKMKEKGDIPEGYSVSREKKERFSLILESASTNQTSMYLCATSRAGVSGEQFFGPGTRLTVL.

V gene TRBV28 combines with J gene TRBJ1-4, with D possibly matching TRBD1 (6 bases). This CDR3 has 16 amino acids. V dropped 3 bases and J dropped 7 bases, with 18 bases sitting between them. The germline CDR1 and CDR2 sequences are MDHEN and SYDVKM. CDR3 nucleotide sequence: TGTGCCAGCAGTTTTCCTAGGGGGGTAAGGAGTGAAAAACTGTTTTTT. It encodes CASSFPRGVRSEKLFF.

This clone was observed a single time. V and J are TRBV10-1 and TRBJ1-4; 9 positions agree with TRBD1. This CDR3 spans 15 amino acids. Germline trimming cut 0 bases from V and 10 bases from J; bases unmatched to any gene: 6. The germline CDR1 and CDR2 sequences are WNHNN and SYGVQD (reference sequence). The CDR3 is CASSESTGGKRKLFF. In DNA form, the CDR3 reads TGCGCCAGCAGTGAGTCGACAGGGGGGAAGAGAAAACTGTTTTTT.

The rearrangement uses TRBV14 and TRBJ2-2, with D possibly TRBD2 on 5 matching bases. The CDR3 has 15 amino acids. Germline values: CDR1 SGHDN, CDR2 FVKESK. Trimming took off 4 bases at V and 7 bases at J, with 16 bases between the two ends. CDR3 loop: CASSPLGALGGELFF. CDR3 DNA sequence: TGTGCCAGCAGCCCCCTGGGAGCCCTCGGCGGGGAGCTGTTTTTT.

The chain recombines TRBV7-3 with TRBJ2-6; no definite D call. V gave up 7 bases and J gave up 0 bases, with 13 bases separating them. This CDR3 spans 16 amino acids. Germline V CDR1 and CDR2: SGHTA, FQGTGA. The CDR3 here is CASTSTQNSGANVLTF. CDR3 nucleotide sequence: TGTGCCAGCACTTCGACTCAGAACTCTGGGGCCAACGTCCTGACTTTC.

The chain couples TRBV27 to TRBJ1-5, with no clear D. Trimming took off 4 bases at V and 9 bases at J, with 19 bases between the two ends. This CDR3 is 15 amino acids long. The germline CDR1 and CDR2 sequences are MNHEY and SMNVEV (reference sequence). CDR3 protein: CASSSLGQLPGPQHF. CDR3 sequence (DNA): TGTGCCAGCAGTTCCCTAGGGCAGCTCCCCGGGCCCCAGCATTTT.

CDR3 nucleotides: TGTGCCAGCAGTCCTCAATCTGAAGCTTTCTTT. Amino acid sequence: CASSPQSEAFF. This chain links TRBV6-6 with TRBJ1-1; D ambiguous. The CDR3 extends over 11 amino acids. Between the trimmed V and J ends, which lost 5 bases and 6 bases, there was a span of 7 bases. Germline values: CDR1 MNHNY, CDR2 SVGAGI (reference sequence).

This rearrangement joins TRBV5-4 to TRBJ2-1; TRBD2 aligns across 8 bases. CDR3 size: 17 residues. In germline, CDR1 is SGHNT, CDR2 YYREEE (reference sequence). J was trimmed by 0 bases and V by 4 bases; bases with no gene match: 9. CDR3 bases: TGTGCCAGCAGCCTACCCCTAGCGGGCCGCTCCTACAATGAGCAGTTCTTC. Protein product: CASSLPLAGRSYNEQFF.

V and J are TRBV7-6 and TRBJ2-1; 9 bases are a match to TRBD1. The CDR3 is 17 residues long. The germline V gene encodes CDR1 SGHVS and CDR2 FNYEAQ. The junction had 12 bases not matched to a gene; V was cut back by 5 bases and J by 4 bases. CDR3 DNA: TGTGCCAGCAGCCTGGGGACAGGGCGGGAGACTTACAATGAGCAGTTCTTC. Protein product: CASSLGTGRETYNEQFF.

The V and J genes are TRBV27 and TRBJ2-7; a possible D gene is TRBD2 (5 bases). Between the trimmed V and J ends, which lost 5 bases and 0 bases, there was a span of 14 bases. CDR1 is MNHEY, CDR2 SMNVEV, per germline (reference sequence). This CDR3 contains 15 residues. The CDR3 bases are TGTGCCAGCAGTAACCCTAGCAGGAGCTCCTACGAGCAGTACTTC. Its protein product is CASSNPSRSSYEQYF.

This chain connects TRBV19 to TRBJ2-7; possibly TRBD1 for D (6 bases). Between the trimmed V and J ends, which lost 5 bases and 0 bases, there was a span of 14 bases. The CDR3 extends over 15 amino acids. CDR1 and CDR2 (germline): LNHDA, SQIVND (reference sequence). CDR3 DNA sequence: TGTGCCAGTAGTGAGCATCGAGGGGGCTCCTACGAGCAGTACTTC. Its translation is CASSEHRGGSYEQYF.

The chain carries TRBV5-1 and TRBJ1-1, with D uncertain. Trimming left V 0 bases short and J 5 bases short, with 11 bases between. The CDR3 is 14 amino acids. Germline values: CDR1 SGHRS, CDR2 YFSETQ. The CDR3 loop reads CASSLVTPGTEAFF. For the CDR3, the DNA is TGCGCCAGCAGCTTGGTCACACCCGGAACTGAAGCTTTCTTT.

The gene calls are TRBV6-1 and TRBJ2-7; D not resolved. In germline, CDR1 is MNHNS, CDR2 SASEGT. V was clipped by 1 base and J by 4 bases, with 17 bases between them. This CDR3 region has 16 residues. CDR3 bases: TGTGCCAGCAGTGAAGGGGCCACAGCCTTACCGTACGAGCAGTACTTC. It codes for CASSEGATALPYEQYF.

This chain uses TRBV7-6 with TRBJ2-1, with 11 bases that match TRBD2. After removal of 3 bases from V and 8 bases from J, the junction contained 6 bases not matched to a gene. The germline V gene has CDR1 SGHVS and CDR2 FNYEAQ. CDR3 size: 15 residues. The CDR3 loop is CASSLLAGGGDEQFF. CDR3 nucleotide sequence: TGTGCCAGCAGCTTGTTAGCGGGAGGGGGGGATGAGCAGTTCTTC.

The chain uses TRBV27 and TRBJ1-5; D perhaps matches TRBD1 (5 bases). V lost 4 bases, J lost 0 bases, and 10 bases lay in between. The CDR3 extends over 15 amino acids. Germline-derived CDR1 and CDR2 are MNHEY and SMNVEV (reference sequence). In DNA form, the CDR3 reads TGTGCCAGCAGTTCGCGGGACTATAGCAATCAGCCCCAGCATTTT. Encoded protein: CASSSRDYSNQPQHF.

CDR3 protein: CASSPRDRVSFGANEKLFF. The CDR3 DNA reads as TGTGCCAGCAGCCCTCGGGACAGGGTCTCCTTCGGTGCTAATGAAAAACTGTTTTTT. The genes are TRBV9 and TRBJ1-4, with 9 nucleotides matching TRBD1. Germline trimming cut 4 bases from V and 3 bases from J; bases unmatched to any gene: 16. The germline V gene encodes CDR1 SGDLS and CDR2 YYNGEE. The CDR3 runs to 19 residues.

This rearrangement joins TRBV5-6 to TRBJ1-5; no clear D gene. The V end was cut by 2 bases, the J end by 6 bases, with 6 bases between. Germline V CDR1 and CDR2: SGHDT, YYEEEE. The CDR3 loop spans 12 amino acids. CDR3 loop: CASSLLGQPQHF. The CDR3 coding sequence is TGTGCCAGCAGCTTATTAGGTCAGCCCCAGCATTTT.